These 22 T cell receptor beta chains were sequenced from one sample in a study of blood T cell repertoires in COVID-19. Here immunoSEQ multiplex PCR was the method, and the copy in TCRdb shows in-frame clones only, minus some. The sample consists of around 57,000 clones, around 90% of them appearing once. The sequenced sample consisted of peripheral blood. These receptor sequences come from a human donor with active COVID-19. The donor label of this sample is uncertain.

A single count supports this clone. The chain joins TRBV5-1 to TRBJ2-7; TRBD2 aligns across 13 bases. CDR3 length equals 15 residues. CDR1 is SGHRS, CDR2 YFSETQ, per germline. The V and J ends lost 4 bases and 5 bases, in that order; junction bases with no gene match: 6. Written as DNA, the CDR3 is TGCGCCAGCAGCCCCGGACTAGCGGGGGTCAACGAGCAGTACTTC. It encodes CASSPGLAGVNEQYF.

The genes are TRBV7-2 and TRBJ2-7; D unclear. Germline V CDR1 and CDR2: SGHTA, FQGNSA. CDR3 length: 12 amino acids. Trimming stripped 5 bases from V and 0 bases from J, with 5 bases between. The DNA for the CDR3 is TGTGCCAGCAGCCGGAGCTCCTACGAGCAGTACTTC. This encodes CASSRSSYEQYF.

The V gene is TRBV5-8, the J gene TRBJ1-3, with a possible D match to TRBD1 (5 bases). With 2 bases removed from V and 4 bases from J, the gap between germline ends came to 10 bases. CDR3 length: 14 amino acids. The germline gives CDR1 SGHTS, CDR2 YDEGEE. Here the CDR3 DNA reads TGTGCCAGCAGCTTCGGTCCAGGGGGAAACACCATATATTTT. Its protein product is CASSFGPGGNTIYF. Full variable domain (outside the CDR3, taken from reference TRBV5-8 and TRBJ1-3): EAGVTQSPTHLIKTRGQQATLRCSPISGHTSVYWYQQALGLGLQFLLWYDEGEERNRGNFPPRFSGRQFPNYSSELNVNALELEDSALYLCASSFGPGGNTIYFGEGSWLTVV.

The chain joins TRBV18 to TRBJ2-1, with 7 positions matching TRBD2. The CDR3 contains 16 residues. Losses at the gene ends were 3 bases for V and 2 bases for J; bases not matched to a gene: 7. In germline, CDR1 is KGHSH, CDR2 LQKENI. CDR3 loop: CASSPEGGAPYNEQFF. CDR3 in DNA: TGTGCCAGCTCACCGGAGGGAGGGGCTCCCTACAATGAGCAGTTCTTC.

The rearrangement links TRBV19 to TRBJ2-3; a weak D match, TRBD1 (6 bases). The V gene lost 4 bases and the J gene lost 3 bases, with 8 bases spanning the gap. Germline V CDR1 and CDR2: LNHDA, SQIVND (reference sequence). The CDR3 has 13 residues. CDR3 coding DNA: TGTGCCAGTAGTAATACAGGGACAGATACGCAGTATTTT. It translates to CASSNTGTDTQYF.

The V gene is TRBV4-3, the J gene TRBJ2-2; 9 bases are a match to TRBD2. From germline, CDR1 is LGHNA and CDR2 YSLEER. V was clipped by 4 bases and J by 1 base; unmatched bases: 16. This CDR3 has 20 amino acids. The chain's CDR3 is CASSLRDLRPSGKNTGELFF. For the CDR3, the DNA is TGCGCCAGCAGCCTAAGGGACTTACGGCCTAGCGGGAAGAACACCGGGGAGCTGTTTTTT.

This sequence joins TRBV12-1 and TRBJ2-2; the D call of TRBD1 is as the table states it, not checked on the DNA. TRBV12-1 is classified as a pseudogene. This CDR3 comprises 16 residues. The CDR3 loop is CASSGGHLPGTGELFF. The CDR3 nucleotides are TGTGCCAGCAGCGGTGGGCATCTACCAGGCACCGGGGAGCTGTTTTTT.

The chain combines TRBV5-1 with TRBJ2-7; perhaps TRBD2 as D (5 bases). The CDR3 runs to 13 residues. Germline CDR1 is SGHRS and CDR2 is YFSETQ. Trimming pared 2 bases from V and 5 bases from J, leaving 11 bases between. CDR3 protein: CASSLRGYDEQYF. The CDR3 nucleotides are TGCGCCAGCAGCTTAAGAGGGTACGACGAGCAGTACTTC. Complete variable domain (other parts from reference TRBV5-1 and TRBJ2-7): KAGVTQTPRYLIKTRGQQVTLSCSPISGHRSVSWYQQTPGQGLQFLFEYFSETQRNKGNFPGRFSGRQFSNSRSEMNVSTLELGDSALYLCASSLRGYDEQYFGPGTRLTVT.

Written as DNA, the CDR3 is TGTGCCAGCAGCAGGGTCAGGAGCGGAGACAATGAGCAGTTCTTC. This sequence encodes CASSRVRSGDNEQFF. The J gene is TRBJ2-1, the V gene TRBV7-2; D might be TRBD2 (5 bases). The V and J ends lost 5 bases and 5 bases respectively, with 16 bases between them. This CDR3 region has 15 residues. Per germline, CDR1 SGHTA and CDR2 FQGNSA.

This rearrangement joins TRBV7-3 to TRBJ1-6; D gene unclear. CDR1 and CDR2 from the germline V gene are SGHTA and FQGTGA. CDR3 length equals 17 residues. Trimming pared 5 bases from V and 6 bases from J, leaving 20 bases between. CDR3 region: CASSLNGAGTGNSPLHF. The CDR3 region has the DNA TGTGCCAGCAGCCTAAATGGAGCCGGTACGGGTAATTCACCCCTCCACTTT.

J is TRBJ2-5 and V is TRBV2; TRBD1 might be the D (6 bases). Germline loops: CDR1 SNHLY, CDR2 FYNNEI. CDR3 size: 14 residues. Trimming took 6 bases from V and 1 from J, leaving 12 bases between them. CDR3 coding DNA: TGTGCCAGCAGCCGCCGGACAGCCCAAGAGACCCAGTACTTC. It encodes CASSRRTAQETQYF.

The chain recombines TRBV29-1 with TRBJ1-1; 9 bases align to TRBD1. The junction had 6 bases not matched to a gene; V was cut back by 7 bases and J by 0 bases. CDR3 size: 14 residues. Per germline, CDR1 SQVTM and CDR2 ANQGSEA. This CDR3 reads CSGRTGDMNTEAFF. For the CDR3, the DNA is TGCAGCGGTCGGACAGGGGATATGAACACTGAAGCTTTCTTT.

The V call is TRBV5-5, the J call TRBJ2-2; 14 bases agree with TRBD2. Trimming at V came to 2 bases and at J to 0 bases, leaving 6 bases not matched to a gene. CDR3 length equals 19 residues. Germline-derived CDR1 and CDR2 are SGHKS and YYEKEE (reference sequence). In DNA, the CDR3 is TGTGCCAGCAGCTTACCGGGACTAGCGGGGGTCGCGAACACCGGGGAGCTGTTTTTT. It translates to CASSLPGLAGVANTGELFF. The full variable domain, in which reference TRBV5-5 and TRBJ2-2 provide the parts outside the CDR3, is DAGVTQSPTHLIKTRGQQVTLRCSPISGHKSVSWYQQVLGQGPQFIFQYYEKEERGRGNFPDRFSARQFPNYSSELNVNALLLGDSALYLCASSLPGLAGVANTGELFFGEGSRLTVL.

The chain joins TRBV4-2 to TRBJ1-3; a possible D gene is TRBD1 (5 bases). This CDR3 comprises 14 residues. Germline lookup yields CDR1 LGHNA and CDR2 YNFKEQ. Trimming shortened V by 0 bases and J by 8 bases, and 11 bases separated the two germline ends. CDR3 DNA: TGTGCCAGCAGCCAAGAAAGCAGGGTGGACACCATATATTTT. The encoded protein is CASSQESRVDTIYF.

The CDR3 sequence is CASSISGTGDRAEQYF. The CDR3 DNA follows: TGTGCCAGTAGTATAAGCGGGACAGGGGACCGCGCCGAGCAGTACTTC. The chain carries TRBV19 and TRBJ2-7, with 10 bases that match TRBD1. V shed 2 bases, J shed 6 bases, and the junction held 10 bases outside the gene matches. Germline-derived CDR1 and CDR2 are LNHDA and SQIVND (reference sequence). This CDR3 is 16 amino acids long.

The V gene is TRBV30, the J gene TRBJ1-5; 7 nucleotides match TRBD1. Germline V gene sequence: CDR1 GTSNPN, CDR2 SVGIG (reference sequence). Trimming at V came to 2 bases and at J to 4 bases, leaving 5 bases not matched to a gene. The CDR3 has 14 residues. CDR3 coding DNA: TGTGCCTGGAGTTCCGGGACAGTGAATCAGCCCCAGCATTTT. This sequence encodes CAWSSGTVNQPQHF.

The rearrangement joins TRBV5-5 to TRBJ2-3, with 8 bases matching TRBD2. CDR3 length: 15 amino acids. The V gene's germline CDR1 is SGHKS and CDR2 YYEKEE (reference sequence). V shed 0 bases, J shed 3 bases, and the junction held 3 bases outside the gene matches. CDR3: CASSLGLAITDTQYF. CDR3 nucleotides: TGTGCCAGCAGCTTGGGACTAGCGATTACAGATACGCAGTATTTT.

The chain couples TRBV5-4 to TRBJ2-3; 8 bases are a match to TRBD2. Trimming at V came to 4 bases and at J to 5 bases, leaving 9 bases not matched to a gene. From germline, CDR1 is SGHNT and CDR2 YYREEE (reference sequence). This CDR3 contains 15 residues. The CDR3 DNA sequence: TGTGCCAGCAGCGCGAGCGGGAGTAGGGGAGATACGCAGTATTTT. It translates to CASSASGSRGDTQYF.

The chain couples TRBV6-2 or TRBV6-3 to TRBJ2-3, with a weak D call TRBD1 (5 bases). Germline CDR1 and CDR2: MNHEY and SVGEGT. This CDR3 spans 17 amino acids. V lost 4 bases and J lost 2, with 19 bases in between. As DNA, the CDR3 is TGTGCCAGCAGTTCCGGACATGGGGCGTCTCCCACAGATACGCAGTATTTT. It encodes CASSSGHGASPTDTQYF.

This chain connects TRBV7-6 to TRBJ2-3; tentatively, D is TRBD2 (6 bases). The CDR3 has 15 residues. V gave up 5 bases and J gave up 0 bases, with 12 bases separating them. Germline-derived CDR1 and CDR2 are SGHVS and FNYEAQ. The CDR3 region is CASSGSGISTDTQYF. The DNA for the CDR3 is TGTGCCAGCAGCGGTAGCGGTATTAGCACAGATACGCAGTATTTT. Full variable domain (missing parts from reference TRBV7-6 and TRBJ2-3): GAGVSQSPRYKVTKRGQDVALRCDPISGHVSLYWYRQALGQGPEFLTYFNYEAQQDKSGLPNDRFSAERPEGSISTLTIQRTEQRDSAMYRCASSGSGISTDTQYFGPGTRLTVL.

This clone was seen once. The CDR3 bases are TGTGCCAGCAGCTTCTTAGCGGGGGGGCGGAACACCGGGGAGCTGTTTTTT. Translating gives CASSFLAGGRNTGELFF. The chain has TRBV7-6 and TRBJ2-2; 11 bases match TRBD2. Germline CDR1 is SGHVS and CDR2 is FNYEAQ. This CDR3 comprises 17 residues. Trimming took 3 bases from V and 1 from J; bases not matched to a gene: 4.

This clone has more than one count but fewer than ten. The J gene is TRBJ2-7, the V gene TRBV6-5; 8 bases are shared with TRBD1. Losses at the gene ends were 0 bases for V and 6 bases for J; bases not matched to a gene: 1. This CDR3 is built from 13 residues. The germline V gene has CDR1 MNHEY and CDR2 SVGAGI. The CDR3 sequence is CASSYSTGGEQYF. CDR3 nucleotides: TGTGCCAGCAGTTACTCAACAGGGGGCGAGCAGTACTTC.